The next 30 T cell receptor beta chains were all read from a single sample in a study of shared clonotypes between healthy human individuals. Assay: immunoSEQ multiplex PCR; the TCRdb copy retains only in-frame clones and omits some. This repertoire shows about 2.5 million clones, 85% to 95% found once; its top ten account for 0.37%. The sample taken for sequencing was naive CD4+ T cells from PBMCs. Indicated subset: CD45RA+ positively selected. These receptors were taken from a man in his late teens or twenties in good health. Some clones in this sample may be carry-over from other donors' samples.

Comment on this clone: Other DNA sequences in this specimen translate into the identical CDR3. J is TRBJ1-1 and V is TRBV4-2; TRBD1 aligns across 10 bases. J gave up 8 bases and V 4 bases, and 1 base lay outside the gene matches. This CDR3 has 12 residues. The germline V gene encodes CDR1 LGHNA and CDR2 YNFKEQ. The CDR3 reads CASSRTGGEAFF. In nucleotides, the CDR3 is TGTGCCAGCAGCCGGACAGGGGGAGAAGCTTTCTTT.

J is TRBJ1-2 and V is TRBV5-1, with D uncertain. V gave up 0 bases and J gave up 5 bases, with 20 bases separating them. The CDR3 extends over 17 amino acids. Germline V CDR1 and CDR2: SGHRS, YFSETQ. The CDR3: CASSLVGVESPQYGYTF. The CDR3 DNA follows: TGCGCCAGCAGCTTGGTGGGAGTGGAGTCCCCTCAATATGGCTACACCTTC.

The V and J genes are TRBV28 and TRBJ1-6, with TRBD1 matching over 7 bases. V shed 5 bases, J shed 7 bases, and the junction held 8 bases outside the gene matches. The CDR3 runs to 15 residues. CDR1 is MDHEN and CDR2 is SYDVKM in the germline V gene. The CDR3 bases are TGTGCCAGCAGTCCGGGACAGTTAGGCAATTCACCCCTCCACTTT. Its protein is CASSPGQLGNSPLHF. Full variable domain (remainder filled in from reference TRBV28 and TRBJ1-6): DVKVTQSSRYLVKRTGEKVFLECVQDMDHENMFWYRQDPGLGLRLIYFSYDVKMKEKGDIPEGYSVSREKKERFSLILESASTNQTSMYLCASSPGQLGNSPLHFGNGTRLTVT.

On this clone: Being one base from a much bigger clone, this may be a read error. Different DNA sequences within this sample yield the same CDR3. This chain connects TRBV18 to TRBJ1-1, with no clear D. V was shortened by 1 base and J by 2 bases, with 5 bases between the two germline ends. CDR1 KGHSH and CDR2 LQKENI come from the germline V gene. The CDR3 extends over 13 amino acids. The DNA of the CDR3 is TGTGCCAGCTCACCACAGGGTAACACTGAAGCTTTCTTT. Protein product: CASSPQGNTEAFF.

This sequence joins TRBV15 and TRBJ1-2; D gene unclear. Trimming took 1 base from V and 2 from J, leaving 8 bases between them. Germline loops: CDR1 LNHNV, CDR2 YYDKDF (reference sequence). The CDR3 is made up of 14 amino acids. In nucleotides, the CDR3 is TGTGCCACCAGCAGAGTAGACCGGAACTATGGCTACACCTTC. This gives the protein CATSRVDRNYGYTF.

V gene TRBV7-3 combines with J gene TRBJ2-5, with 7 positions matching TRBD2. Germline trimming cut 5 bases from V and 5 bases from J; bases unmatched to any gene: 11. The CDR3 length is 15 residues. In germline, CDR1 is SGHTA, CDR2 FQGTGA. The CDR3 sequence: CASSPRGGAGETQYF. In DNA form, the CDR3 reads TGTGCCAGCAGCCCCCGGGGAGGGGCTGGGGAGACCCAGTACTTC.

The genes are TRBV28 and TRBJ1-2; no clear D. The germline V and J ends were trimmed by 6 bases and 8 bases, with 10 bases remaining between them. The CDR3 extends over 11 amino acids. The germline CDR1 and CDR2 sequences are MDHEN and SYDVKM. The DNA of the CDR3 is TGTGCCAGCAGGGGGATAGACGGCTACACCTTC. Amino acids: CASRGIDGYTF.

This chain's CDR3 is CASSGGFQRGSYNEQFF. The CDR3 DNA sequence: TGTGCTAGCTCGGGGGGGTTTCAGCGAGGCTCCTACAATGAGCAGTTCTTC. The chain joins TRBV12-5 to TRBJ2-1, with 8 bases aligning to TRBD2. Germline V gene sequence: CDR1 LGHNT, CDR2 FRNRAP. The length of the CDR3 is 17 residues. Germline trimming cut 9 bases from V and 0 bases from J; bases unmatched to any gene: 13.

The V and J genes are TRBV28 and TRBJ2-3; D ambiguous. The CDR3 extends over 14 amino acids. Germline-derived CDR1 and CDR2 are MDHEN and SYDVKM. The V end was cut by 6 bases, the J end by 6 bases, with 16 bases between. CDR3 sequence (DNA): TGTGCCAGCAGCCTCCGGACGGCGACCGATACGCAGTATTTT. It codes for CASSLRTATDTQYF. Filled out from reference TRBV28 and TRBJ2-3, the complete variable domain reads DVKVTQSSRYLVKRTGEKVFLECVQDMDHENMFWYRQDPGLGLRLIYFSYDVKMKEKGDIPEGYSVSREKKERFSLILESASTNQTSMYLCASSLRTATDTQYFGPGTRLTVL.

This clone was picked up a small number of times. This chain joins TRBV19 and TRBJ1-4; weak D call: TRBD1 (5 bases). The germline V and J ends were trimmed by 5 bases and 7 bases, with 14 bases remaining between them. The CDR3 runs to 14 residues. Germline lookup yields CDR1 LNHDA and CDR2 SQIVND (reference sequence). This CDR3 reads CASSASRVTEKLFF. As DNA, the CDR3 is TGTGCCAGTAGTGCCTCCAGGGTTACTGAAAAACTGTTTTTT.

On this clone: Other DNA sequences from this sample encode an identical CDR3 as well. V and J are TRBV7-9 and TRBJ1-1, with TRBD1 matching over 9 bases. The V segment lost 6 bases and the J segment 3 bases; nucleotides outside the gene matches: 2. This CDR3 is 13 amino acids long. The germline CDR1 and CDR2 sequences are SEHNR and FQNEAQ (reference sequence). CDR3 protein: CASSRTGDTEAFF. The CDR3 DNA reads as TGTGCCAGCAGTCGGACAGGGGACACTGAAGCTTTCTTT.

The chain has TRBV6-5 and TRBJ1-1; TRBD1 is a possible D gene (5 bases). Germline CDR1 reads MNHEY; CDR2 reads SVGAGI. There are 12 residues in the CDR3. Trimming pared 6 bases from V and 7 bases from J, leaving 12 bases between. This chain's CDR3 is CASREGRFEAFF. CDR3 DNA: TGTGCCAGCAGGGAGGGACGGTTTGAAGCTTTCTTT.

This chain uses TRBV7-2 with TRBJ2-7, with 11 bases aligning to TRBD2. J lost 0 bases, V lost 5 bases, and 15 bases had no gene match. Per germline, CDR1 SGHTA and CDR2 FQGNSA. The CDR3 runs to 19 residues. The CDR3 spells CASSLTSGSLYSLSYEQYF. The CDR3 DNA sequence: TGTGCCAGCAGCCTCACTAGCGGGAGTCTGTACTCCCTCTCCTACGAGCAGTACTTC.

About this clone itself: Different DNA sequences within this sample yield the same CDR3. The J gene is TRBJ2-1, the V gene TRBV5-1; 13 nucleotides align to TRBD2. Germline V gene lookup returns CDR1 SGHRS and CDR2 YFSETQ. The trim removed 2 bases at V and 1 base at J, leaving 3 bases unmatched. This CDR3 spans 17 amino acids. The CDR3: CASSLELAGGSYNEQFF. CDR3 in DNA: TGCGCCAGCAGCTTAGAACTAGCGGGAGGGTCCTACAATGAGCAGTTCTTC.

The chain has TRBV19 and TRBJ1-1, with a tentative D call TRBD1 (6 bases). Trimming took 7 bases from V and 5 from J, leaving 20 bases between them. The V gene's germline CDR1 is LNHDA and CDR2 SQIVND (reference sequence). This CDR3 has 15 residues. CDR3 sequence (DNA): TGTGCCAGTATTTTTTTCGGGGGCGCAATGACTGAAGCTTTCTTT. Translation: CASIFFGGAMTEAFF.

The chain has TRBV20-1 and TRBJ1-2; D is uncertain. V gave up 3 bases and J gave up 10 bases, with 12 bases separating them. The germline V gene has CDR1 DFQATT and CDR2 SNEGSKA (reference sequence). CDR3 size: 11 residues. CDR3 loop: CSASRSAIYTF. The CDR3, as DNA: TGCAGTGCTAGTAGGTCAGCCATCTACACCTTC.

The chain combines TRBV14 with TRBJ2-2; 8 bases are shared with TRBD1. The CDR3 extends over 13 amino acids. J was trimmed by 6 bases and V by 6 bases; bases with no gene match: 3. Germline V CDR1 and CDR2: SGHDN, FVKESK. The CDR3 coding sequence is TGTGCCAGCAGACGACAGGGGTCCGGGGAGCTGTTTTTT. Its translation is CASRRQGSGELFF.

This chain uses TRBV5-8 with TRBJ2-7, with 7 bases aligning to TRBD1. This CDR3 is built from 17 residues. V dropped 3 bases and J dropped 2; count of bases not matched to a gene: 14. Germline V CDR1 and CDR2: SGHTS, YDEGEE. CDR3 amino acids: CASSSGDSFWAPYEQYF. The CDR3 coding sequence is TGTGCCAGCAGCTCCGGGGACAGTTTCTGGGCCCCCTACGAGCAGTACTTC.

In its sample, this clone was seen once. This sequence joins TRBV21-1 and TRBJ1-5; TRBD1, the D gene given by the table, was not confirmed from the DNA. TRBV21-1 is assigned pseudogene status. This CDR3 comprises 17 residues. The CDR3 coding sequence is TGTGCCAGCAGCTATCGACCCCGCGGACATAGCAATCAGCCCCAGCATTTT. Translation gives CASSYRPRGHSNQPQHF.

J is TRBJ1-3 and V is TRBV5-1; maybe TRBD1 (6 bases). Germline CDR1 and CDR2: SGHRS and YFSETQ. Trimming stripped 0 bases from V and 0 bases from J, with 16 bases between. The CDR3 consists of 18 residues. Here the CDR3 reads CASSLVGPGADSGNTIYF. The CDR3 bases are TGCGCCAGCAGCTTGGTGGGACCAGGGGCCGACTCTGGAAACACCATATATTTT.

This clone occurred a few times. J is TRBJ2-7 and V is TRBV4-3; TRBD2 aligns across 7 bases. With V trimmed by 1 base and J by 3 bases, 6 bases remained unmatched. Germline lookup yields CDR1 LGHNA and CDR2 YSLEER. This CDR3 has 15 residues. The CDR3 DNA reads TGCGCCAGCAGCCAAGTAGCGGGTCGCAACTACGAGCAGTACTTC. Translating gives CASSQVAGRNYEQYF.

The chain recombines TRBV18 with TRBJ1-5; D remains unclear. The V end was cut by 1 base, the J end by 0 bases, with 7 bases between. This CDR3 has 15 amino acids. The germline CDR1 and CDR2 sequences are KGHSH and LQKENI. The CDR3 coding sequence is TGTGCCAGCTCACCACAACAGAATAGCAATCAGCCCCAGCATTTT. Translated: CASSPQQNSNQPQHF.

In this sample, this clone turned up once. CDR3 nucleotide sequence: TGTGCCAGCGCCCGCGGAGGGATCCAAGAGACCCAGTACTTC. It translates to CASARGGIQETQYF. The chain employs TRBV11-2 and TRBJ2-5, with a possible D match to TRBD2 (6 bases). Germline assignment: CDR1 SGHAT and CDR2 FQNNGV. Between the trimmed V and J ends, which lost 8 bases and 1 base, there was a span of 14 bases. The CDR3 loop spans 14 amino acids.

The chain is built from TRBV5-4 and TRBJ2-7, with D possibly being TRBD2 (6 bases). With 0 bases removed from V and 0 bases from J, the gap between germline ends came to 10 bases. The CDR3 has 15 amino acids. The germline V gene encodes CDR1 SGHNT and CDR2 YYREEE (reference sequence). This chain's CDR3 is CASSLGAGISYEQYF. DNA of the CDR3: TGTGCCAGCAGCTTGGGGGCGGGAATCTCCTACGAGCAGTACTTC.

V is TRBV13 and J is TRBJ1-2; D unresolved. V lost 9 bases to trimming and J lost 3 bases, with 8 bases between them. CDR1 is PRHDT and CDR2 is FYEKMQ in the germline V gene (reference sequence). CDR3 size: 11 residues. The CDR3 loop is CASKRDYGYTF. CDR3 DNA: TGTGCCAGTAAACGGGACTATGGCTACACCTTC.

The chain combines TRBV6-5 with TRBJ2-1, with a tentative D call TRBD1 (7 bases). Trimming left V 5 bases short and J 6 bases short, with 17 bases between. From germline, CDR1 is MNHEY and CDR2 SVGAGI. The CDR3 totals 15 residues. DNA for the CDR3: TGTGCCAGCAGTCGACAGGGAGGCCCCTCCAATGAGCAGTTCTTC. Translated, it gives CASSRQGGPSNEQFF.

The rearrangement links TRBV27 to TRBJ1-5, with D tentatively TRBD1 (6 bases). CDR1 is MNHEY and CDR2 is SMNVEV in the germline V gene (reference sequence). V lost 5 bases, J lost 3 bases, and 11 bases lay in between. This CDR3 is 14 amino acids long. As DNA, the CDR3 is TGTGCCAGCAGTCCCGGACAGTACAATCAGCCCCAGCATTTT. This translates into CASSPGQYNQPQHF.

In this sample, this clone turned up once. V and J are TRBV25-1 and TRBJ1-2; 7 bases line up with TRBD1. Germline V gene sequence: CDR1 MGHDK, CDR2 SYGVNS. This CDR3 has 15 amino acids. The ends lost 3 bases at V and 2 bases at J; junction bases unmatched: 6. The CDR3 is CASSDIQGGNYGYTF. The CDR3 DNA reads TGTGCCAGCAGTGATATCCAGGGGGGGAACTATGGCTACACCTTC.

This chain uses TRBV5-1 with TRBJ1-1; D is perhaps TRBD1 (5 bases). The CDR3 contains 15 residues. V lost 1 base to trimming and J lost 1 base, with 11 bases between them. Germline values: CDR1 SGHRS, CDR2 YFSETQ. CDR3 DNA: TGCGCCAGCAGCTTGTTCGAGACAGCGAACACTGAAGCTTTCTTT. Protein product: CASSLFETANTEAFF. Full variable domain (outside the CDR3, taken from reference TRBV5-1 and TRBJ1-1): KAGVTQTPRYLIKTRGQQVTLSCSPISGHRSVSWYQQTPGQGLQFLFEYFSETQRNKGNFPGRFSGRQFSNSRSEMNVSTLELGDSALYLCASSLFETANTEAFFGQGTRLTVV.

Written as DNA, the CDR3 is TGTGCCAGCAGCGAGGGACTAGCGGGAGTGAATGAGCAGTTCTTC. This codes for CASSEGLAGVNEQFF. This sequence joins TRBV9 and TRBJ2-1, with TRBD2 matching over 14 bases. The junction had 3 bases not matched to a gene; V was cut back by 3 bases and J by 7 bases. Germline CDR1 reads SGDLS; CDR2 reads YYNGEE. This CDR3 has 15 amino acids.